The 7 T cell receptor beta chains in this list originate from one sample, sequenced in a study of blood T cell repertoires in COVID-19. Assay used: immunoSEQ multiplex PCR; TCRdb lists only in-frame clones, some missing. Seen here are around 99,000 clones, around 74% observed once, and the top ten hold less than 20%. Sequencing used peripheral blood. These receptors were obtained from a woman over 75 with active or convalescent COVID-19.

This clone has a single count. This chain links TRBV6-6 with TRBJ1-4; D gene uncertain. The germline V gene encodes CDR1 MNHNY and CDR2 SVGAGI (reference sequence). Trimming left V 2 bases short and J 4 bases short, with 8 bases between. CDR3 length: 14 amino acids. The chain's CDR3 is CASSYPQINEKLFF. In DNA form, the CDR3 reads TGTGCCAGCAGTTACCCTCAGATTAATGAAAAACTGTTTTTT.

The chain combines TRBV4-2 with TRBJ2-1; a possible D gene is TRBD2 (6 bases). Per germline, CDR1 LGHNA and CDR2 YNFKEQ. The V and J ends lost 0 bases and 4 bases respectively, with 13 bases between them. The CDR3 runs to 16 residues. CDR3 bases: TGTGCCAGCAGCCAAGAGTTCGGCGGGATTTACAATGAGCAGTTCTTC. Amino acid sequence: CASSQEFGGIYNEQFF.

The chain carries TRBV15 and TRBJ2-1, with TRBD1 matching over 7 bases. Germline V gene data show CDR1 as LNHNV and CDR2 as YYDKDF (reference sequence). Trimming cost V 0 bases and J 8 bases; bases outside gene matches: 10. The CDR3 is made up of 16 amino acids. The CDR3 is CATSRDRVKGAYEQFF. CDR3 DNA sequence: TGTGCCACCAGCAGAGATCGAGTCAAGGGGGCATATGAGCAGTTCTTC. Together with reference TRBV15 and TRBJ2-1, the CDR3 gives the full variable domain: DAMVIQNPRYQVTQFGKPVTLSCSQTLNHNVMYWYQQKSSQAPKLLFHYYDKDFNNEADTPDNFQSRRPNTSFCFLDIRSPGLGDTAMYLCATSRDRVKGAYEQFFGPGTRLTVL.

The chain employs TRBV30 and TRBJ1-1; 7 positions match TRBD1. Germline trimming cut 3 bases from V and 8 bases from J; bases unmatched to any gene: 15. The CDR3 covers 15 residues. Germline CDR1 reads GTSNPN; CDR2 reads SVGIG (reference sequence). CDR3 in DNA: TGTGCCTGGAGCCGAGGGGGCGCGGGATTCTTAGAAGCTTTCTTT. It encodes CAWSRGGAGFLEAFF.

The genes are TRBV2 and TRBJ2-3; a weak D match, TRBD2 (5 bases). The germline V and J ends were trimmed by 3 bases and 6 bases, with 10 bases remaining between them. This CDR3 has 13 residues. CDR1 is SNHLY and CDR2 is FYNNEI in the germline V gene. The CDR3 DNA is TGTGCCAGCAGTGATAGGTCGGGGGATACGCAGTATTTT. This sequence encodes CASSDRSGDTQYF.

J is TRBJ2-5 and V is TRBV28; D is perhaps TRBD2 (6 bases). The CDR3 is 14 amino acids. Trimming took 3 bases from V and 5 from J, leaving 13 bases between them. The germline V gene encodes CDR1 MDHEN and CDR2 SYDVKM. CDR3 amino acids: CASSFTGRRETQYF. In DNA, the CDR3 is TGTGCCAGCAGTTTTACCGGGAGACGGGAGACCCAGTACTTC.

CDR3 nucleotides: TGTGCCAGCAGTGGGACTAGAGGTGGCAATGAGCAGTTCTTC. It specifies CASSGTRGGNEQFF. The V and J genes are TRBV2 and TRBJ2-1; 7 bases align to TRBD2. Per germline, CDR1 SNHLY and CDR2 FYNNEI. CDR3 length equals 14 residues. After removal of 4 bases from V and 6 bases from J, the junction contained 6 bases not matched to a gene.